This T cell receptor (beta chain) appears in the sequencing data of a study of blood T cell repertoires in COVID-19 (dated by TCRdb to 2018 to 2021). Turning to the overall study: Samples from collaborators originated in the United States, Italy and Spain and spanned both the acute and convalescent phases of COVID-19. A freely available public database, intended as a resource for researchers studying the immune response to SARS-CoV-2, is where the repertoires were released. Subjects who had been exposed to COVID-19, were actively infected with it, or had recovered from it provided the deeply sampled blood TCRbeta repertoires that made up the dataset. Where available, HLA class I and class II types were obtained from metadata supplied by the sample provider rather than from assay-based typing. The material from the prospective study consisted of cDNA or gDNA derived from T cells, B-cell-depleted T cells, or PBMCs. The samples were drawn from the first 160 participants of the ongoing ImmuneRACE study and from 1,254 subjects provided by 6 global collaborators. A de-identified subject ID, COVID-19 status, age in years and sex were almost always included in the sample metadata. What the research found in general, with its limitations: The amount of clinical and demographic metadata varied by source and participant and was provided uncurated.

Collaborating institutions collected whole blood in K2EDTA tubes following their own protocols. For TCRbeta analysis, collaborators shipped samples in one of three forms: frozen whole blood, isolated PBMCs, or DNA extracted from either of those sample types. TCRbeta CDR3 regions were amplified from genomic DNA using the immunoSEQ Assay, a bias-controlled multiplex PCR. The study's processing was this. The number of nucleated cells in each sample was estimated from the amplification of reference gene primers within the assay. To quantify the absolute abundance of each unique TCRbeta CDR3 rearrangement, sequence reads were collapsed and filtered. For each sample, productive Simpson clonality was calculated as the square root of Simpson's diversity index over productive rearrangements. TCRdb re-hosts the immuneACCESS table, in-frame sequences only. Its copies lack some clones; in the studies checked, an unresolved V gene accounts for under half of them, and the cause for the rest is not known. Clonal size and the V and J genes are those of that table, whereas D and trimming came from the DNA. The sample table records about 85,000 clones; roughly three quarters of these occur just once. The ten most abundant clones make up roughly 10% of the sample.

Clipping removes 0 bases from V and 1 base from J, with 5 as the unmatched junction base count. CDR1 and CDR2 are drawn from the germline V gene (reference sequence): WNHNN, SYGVQD. Reading from cysteine to phenylalanine, the CDR3 counts 17 amino acids. Just the 51-base CDR3 DNA is kept, in frame starting at base 1. Comment on this clone: The antigen it recognizes is unknown. No base qualities exist here, and no much larger clone lies one base off it.

The rearrangement joined TRBV10-1 to TRBJ2-1, with 8 central nucleotides matching TRBD1. Specimen: peripheral blood. The receptor was derived from a man between 70 and 80 years old with acute or convalescent COVID-19. CDR3 loop: CASSESDRASSYNEQFF. The nucleotides are TGCGCCAGCAGTGAGTCGGACAGGGCGTCGTCCTACAATGAGCAGTTCTTC.